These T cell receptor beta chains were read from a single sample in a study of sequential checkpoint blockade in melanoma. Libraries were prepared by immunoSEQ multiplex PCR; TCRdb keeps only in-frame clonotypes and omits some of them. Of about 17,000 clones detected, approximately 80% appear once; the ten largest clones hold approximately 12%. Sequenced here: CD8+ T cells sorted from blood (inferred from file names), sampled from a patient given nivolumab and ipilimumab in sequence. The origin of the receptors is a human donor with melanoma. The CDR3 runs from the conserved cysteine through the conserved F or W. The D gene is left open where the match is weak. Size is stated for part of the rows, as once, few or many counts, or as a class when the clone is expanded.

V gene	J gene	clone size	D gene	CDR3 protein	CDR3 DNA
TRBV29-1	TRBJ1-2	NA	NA	CSVFGFQEEVYGYTF	TGCAGCGTTTTTGGGTTTCAGGAGGAGGTCTATGGCTACACCTTC
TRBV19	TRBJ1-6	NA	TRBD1	CASSWGQALLNSPLHF	TGTGCCAGTAGTTGGGGACAGGCCCTTCTCAATTCACCCCTCCACTTT
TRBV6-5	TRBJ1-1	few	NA	CASSYSVNTEAFF	TGTGCCAGCAGTTACTCCGTGAACACTGAAGCTTTCTTT
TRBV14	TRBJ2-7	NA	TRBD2	CASSQGALADYEQYF	TGTGCCAGCAGCCAAGGGGCACTAGCGGACTACGAGCAGTACTTC
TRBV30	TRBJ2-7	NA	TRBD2	CAWRLSGLAGRYEQYF	TGTGCCTGGAGATTATCGGGACTAGCGGGGAGATACGAGCAGTACTTC
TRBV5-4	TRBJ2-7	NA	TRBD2	CASSTSSGSYEQYF	TGTGCCAGCAGCACATCTAGCGGGAGTTACGAGCAGTACTTC
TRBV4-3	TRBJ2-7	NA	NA	CASSLLGLEGYEQYF	TGCGCCAGCAGCCTTTTAGGACTCGAGGGCTACGAGCAGTACTTC
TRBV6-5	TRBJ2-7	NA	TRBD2	CASSGGLAGSYEQYF	TGTGCCAGCAGTGGGGGACTAGCGGGATCCTACGAGCAGTACTTC
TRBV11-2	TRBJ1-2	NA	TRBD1	CASSQDRGSYGYTF	TGTGCCAGCAGCCAGGACAGGGGCTCCTATGGCTACACCTTC
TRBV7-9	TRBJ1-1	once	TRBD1	CASSFADRDTEAFF	TGTGCCAGCAGCTTCGCGGACAGGGACACTGAAGCTTTCTTT
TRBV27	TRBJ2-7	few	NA	CASSLYAGTYEQYF	TGTGCCAGCAGTTTATATGCAGGGACCTACGAGCAGTACTTC
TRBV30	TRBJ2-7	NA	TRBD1	CAWSTGTGVEQYF	TGTGCCTGGAGTACCGGGACAGGGGTCGAGCAGTACTTC
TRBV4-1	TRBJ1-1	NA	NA	CASSQGLSNTEAFF	TGCGCCAGCAGCCAAGGACTTTCGAACACTGAAGCTTTCTTT
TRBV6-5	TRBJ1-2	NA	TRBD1	CASTDRETNYGYTF	TGTGCCAGCACCGACAGGGAAACTAACTATGGCTACACCTTC
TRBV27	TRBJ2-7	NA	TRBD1	CASSPRTGMNEQYF	TGTGCCAGCAGCCCCCGGACAGGAATGAATGAGCAGTACTTC
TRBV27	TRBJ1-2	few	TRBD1	CASKPRTGGFGYGYTF	TGTGCCAGCAAACCCAGGACAGGGGGTTTTGGCTATGGCTACACCTTC
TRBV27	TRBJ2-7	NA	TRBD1	CASSEAQGQGVYEQYF	TGTGCCAGCAGTGAAGCCCAGGGACAGGGGGTATACGAGCAGTACTTC
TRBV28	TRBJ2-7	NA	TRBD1	CASSSKAPGQGIYEQYF	TGTGCCAGCAGTTCCAAGGCCCCGGGACAGGGAATATACGAGCAGTACTTC
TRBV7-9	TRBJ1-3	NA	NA	CASSQAGGAGNTIYF	TGTGCCAGCAGCCAAGCGGGGGGGGCTGGAAACACCATATATTTT
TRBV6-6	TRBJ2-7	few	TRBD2	CASSTTSGVSYEQYF	TGTGCCAGCAGCACCACTAGCGGGGTTTCCTACGAGCAGTACTTC
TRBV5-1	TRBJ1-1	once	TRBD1	CASSLAATGGTEAFF	TGCGCCAGCAGCTTGGCCGCGACAGGGGGCACTGAAGCTTTCTTT
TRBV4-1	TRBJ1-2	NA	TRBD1	CASSQGDSENPYGYTF	TGCGCCAGCAGCCAAGGGGACAGCGAAAATCCCTATGGCTACACCTTC
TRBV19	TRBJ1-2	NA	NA	CASRESGAYGYTF	TGTGCCAGTAGGGAGTCTGGGGCCTATGGCTACACCTTC
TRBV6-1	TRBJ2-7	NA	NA	CASFAAYEQYF	TGTGCCAGCTTTGCGGCCTACGAGCAGTACTTC
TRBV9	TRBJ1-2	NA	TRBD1	CASSVGGQGGVDGYTF	TGTGCCAGCAGCGTAGGCGGACAGGGTGGAGTGGATGGCTACACCTTC
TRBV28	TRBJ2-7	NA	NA	CASSLLETAPYEQYF	TGTGCCAGCAGTTTGCTGGAGACAGCCCCCTACGAGCAGTACTTC
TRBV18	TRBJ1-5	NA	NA	CASSHLGGGNQPQHF	TGTGCCAGCTCACACCTAGGGGGGGGCAATCAGCCCCAGCATTTT
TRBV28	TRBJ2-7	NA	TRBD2	CASSILTSGAIYEQYF	TGTGCCAGCAGTATATTGACTAGCGGGGCCATCTACGAGCAGTACTTC
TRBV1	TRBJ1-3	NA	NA	CTSSQDIGQGFAGNTIYF	TGCACCAGCAGCCAAGATATAGGACAGGGGTTTGCTGGAAACACCATATATTTT
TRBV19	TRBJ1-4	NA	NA	CASSPTGGGKLFF	TGTGCCAGTAGTCCAACCGGGGGGGGAAAACTGTTTTTT
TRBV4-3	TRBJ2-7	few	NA	CASSQWRESYEQYF	TGCGCCAGCAGCCAATGGAGAGAGTCCTACGAGCAGTACTTC
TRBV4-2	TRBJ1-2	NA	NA	CASSQDPGADYGYTF	TGTGCCAGCAGCCAAGACCCAGGGGCGGACTATGGCTACACCTTC
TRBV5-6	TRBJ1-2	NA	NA	CASSPGAAKLYGYTF	TGTGCCAGCAGCCCTGGTGCAGCGAAACTCTATGGCTACACCTTC
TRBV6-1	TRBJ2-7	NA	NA	CASSDNYYEQYF	TGTGCCAGCAGTGACAACTACTACGAGCAGTACTTC
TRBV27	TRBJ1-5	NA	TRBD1	CASSTQGAIQPQHF	TGTGCCAGCAGTACACAGGGGGCTATACAGCCCCAGCATTTT
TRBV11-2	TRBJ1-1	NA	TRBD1	CASSLGGTGNTEAFF	TGTGCCAGCAGCTTAGGTGGGACAGGGAACACTGAAGCTTTCTTT
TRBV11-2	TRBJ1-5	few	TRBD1	CASSRQGEADQPQHF	TGTGCCAGCAGCAGACAGGGGGAAGCGGATCAGCCCCAGCATTTT
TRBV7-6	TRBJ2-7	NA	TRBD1	CASSLVLGTGIHEQYF	TGTGCCAGCAGCTTAGTACTGGGGACAGGGATCCACGAGCAGTACTTC
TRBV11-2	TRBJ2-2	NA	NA	CASSFGVGGYGGELFF	TGTGCCAGCAGCTTTGGTGTTGGCGGGTACGGCGGGGAGCTGTTTTTT
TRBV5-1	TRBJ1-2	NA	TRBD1	CASSLTQGAGYTF	TGCGCCAGCAGCTTGACACAGGGGGCAGGCTACACCTTC
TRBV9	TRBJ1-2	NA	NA	CASSPAGRTTNYGYTF	TGTGCCAGCAGCCCAGCAGGGAGGACCACTAACTATGGCTACACCTTC
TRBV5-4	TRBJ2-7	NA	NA	CASSPNRESYEQYF	TGTGCCAGCAGTCCGAACAGGGAATCCTACGAGCAGTACTTC
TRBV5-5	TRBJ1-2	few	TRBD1	CASSQDPGGGWGYTF	TGTGCCAGCAGCCAAGATCCGGGAGGGGGCTGGGGCTACACCTTC
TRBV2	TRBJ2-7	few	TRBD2	CASSEAGGGRAAYEQYF	TGTGCCAGCAGTGAAGCGGGCGGCGGGAGGGCCGCGTACGAGCAGTACTTC
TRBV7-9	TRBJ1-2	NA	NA	CASNQRGEDGYTF	TGTGCCAGCAACCAGCGTGGGGAGGATGGCTACACCTTC
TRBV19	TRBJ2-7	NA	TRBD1	CASSPGTGSAYEQYF	TGTGCCAGTAGCCCCGGGACAGGGAGTGCCTACGAGCAGTACTTC
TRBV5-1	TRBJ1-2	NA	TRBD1	CASSLGDRGFKNGYTF	TGCGCCAGCAGCTTGGGCGACAGGGGGTTTAAGAATGGCTACACCTTC
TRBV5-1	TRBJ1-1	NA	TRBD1	CASSATGTGVDEAFF	TGCGCCAGCAGCGCCACCGGGACAGGGGTGGATGAAGCTTTCTTT
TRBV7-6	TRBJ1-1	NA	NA	CASRWGENTEAFF	TGTGCCAGCAGGTGGGGGGAGAACACTGAAGCTTTCTTT
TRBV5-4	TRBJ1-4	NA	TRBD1	CASSTGTATEKLFF	TGTGCCAGCAGTACCGGGACAGCCACTGAAAAACTGTTTTTT
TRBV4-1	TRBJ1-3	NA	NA	CASSQVSSSGNTIYF	TGCGCCAGCAGCCAAGTATCCAGCTCTGGAAACACCATATATTTT
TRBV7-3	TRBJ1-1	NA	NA	CASTPSLGAEAFF	TGTGCCAGCACCCCTTCCCTGGGCGCTGAAGCTTTCTTT
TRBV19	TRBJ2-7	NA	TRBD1	CASSLSGTGDLYEQYF	TGTGCCAGTAGTTTATCCGGGACAGGGGATCTCTACGAGCAGTACTTC
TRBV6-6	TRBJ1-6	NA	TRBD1	CASTPGQGQYNSPLHF	TGTGCCAGCACCCCGGGCCAGGGACAGTATAATTCACCCCTCCACTTT
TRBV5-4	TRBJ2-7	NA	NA	CASSFGDEQYF	TGTGCCAGCAGCTTTGGAGACGAGCAGTACTTC
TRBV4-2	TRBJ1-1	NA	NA	CASSQGLGANTEAFF	TGTGCCAGCAGCCAAGGCCTGGGGGCGAACACTGAAGCTTTCTTT
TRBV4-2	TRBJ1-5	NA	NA	CASSQEGRGNQPQHF	TGTGCCAGCAGCCAAGAGGGCAGGGGCAATCAGCCCCAGCATTTT